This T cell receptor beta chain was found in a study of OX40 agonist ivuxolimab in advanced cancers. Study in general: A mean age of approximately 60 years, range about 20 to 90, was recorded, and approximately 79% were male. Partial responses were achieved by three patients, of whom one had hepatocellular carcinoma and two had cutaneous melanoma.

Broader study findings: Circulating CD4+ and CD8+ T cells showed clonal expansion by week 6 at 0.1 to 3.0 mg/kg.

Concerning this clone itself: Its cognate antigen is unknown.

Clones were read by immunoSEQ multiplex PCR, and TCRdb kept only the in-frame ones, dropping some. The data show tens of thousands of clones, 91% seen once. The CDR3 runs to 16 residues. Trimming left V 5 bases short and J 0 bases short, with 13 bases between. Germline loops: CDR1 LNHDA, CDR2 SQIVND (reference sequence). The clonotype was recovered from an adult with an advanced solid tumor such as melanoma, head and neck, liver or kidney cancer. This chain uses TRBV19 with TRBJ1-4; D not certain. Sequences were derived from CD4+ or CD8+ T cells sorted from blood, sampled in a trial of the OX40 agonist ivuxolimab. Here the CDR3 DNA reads TGTGCCAGTAGTGAGTCCTACGGAGCAACTAATGAAAAACTGTTTTTT. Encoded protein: CASSESYGATNEKLFF.